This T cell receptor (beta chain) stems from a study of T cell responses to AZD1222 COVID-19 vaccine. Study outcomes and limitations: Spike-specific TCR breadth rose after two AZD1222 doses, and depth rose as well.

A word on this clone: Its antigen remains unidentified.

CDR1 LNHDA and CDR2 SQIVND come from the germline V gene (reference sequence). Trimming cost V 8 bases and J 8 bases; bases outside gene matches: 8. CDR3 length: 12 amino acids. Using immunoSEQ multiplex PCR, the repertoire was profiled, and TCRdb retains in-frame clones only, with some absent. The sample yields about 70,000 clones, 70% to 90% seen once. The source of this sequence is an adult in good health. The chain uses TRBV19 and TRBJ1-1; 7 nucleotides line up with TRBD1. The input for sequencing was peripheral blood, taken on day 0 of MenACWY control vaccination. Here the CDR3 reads CASGLWGQEAFF. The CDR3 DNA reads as TGTGCCAGTGGTTTGTGGGGACAGGAAGCTTTCTTT.